This T cell receptor beta chain was documented in a study of blood T cell repertoires in COVID-19. Sequenced by immunoSEQ multiplex PCR; TCRdb stores in-frame clones only, minus some. The table lists around 260,000 clones, 75% to 95% of them singletons. CDR3 length: 19 residues. V lost 1 base, J lost 1 base, and 11 bases stayed unmatched. Per germline, CDR1 SGHTA and CDR2 FQGNSA. The chain is built from TRBV7-2 and TRBJ2-5; 11 bases are a match to TRBD1. Sequenced material: peripheral blood. The TCR was taken from a young adult with COVID-19, enrolled during active disease. In nucleotides, the CDR3 is TGTGCCAGCAGCTTAGTTCCCCTCGGGACAGGGGGGATCCAAGAGACCCAGTACTTC. Protein sequence: CASSLVPLGTGGIQETQYF.